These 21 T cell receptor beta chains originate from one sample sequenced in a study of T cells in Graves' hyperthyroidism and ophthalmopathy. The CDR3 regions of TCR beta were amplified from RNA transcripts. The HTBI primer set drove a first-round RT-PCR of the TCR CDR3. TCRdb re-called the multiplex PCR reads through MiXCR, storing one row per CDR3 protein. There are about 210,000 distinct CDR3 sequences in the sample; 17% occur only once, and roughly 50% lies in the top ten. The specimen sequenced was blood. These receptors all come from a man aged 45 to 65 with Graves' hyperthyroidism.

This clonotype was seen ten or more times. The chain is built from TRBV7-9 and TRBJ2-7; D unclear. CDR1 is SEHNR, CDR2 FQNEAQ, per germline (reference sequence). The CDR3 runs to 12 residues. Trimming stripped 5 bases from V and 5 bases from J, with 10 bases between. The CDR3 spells CASSISGDEQYF. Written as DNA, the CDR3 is TGTGCCAGCAGCATTAGTGGGGACGAGCAGTACTTC.

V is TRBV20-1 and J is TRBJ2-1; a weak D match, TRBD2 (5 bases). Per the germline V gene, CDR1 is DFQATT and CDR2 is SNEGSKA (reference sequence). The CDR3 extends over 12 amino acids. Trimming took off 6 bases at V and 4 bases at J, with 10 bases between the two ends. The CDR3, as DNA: TGCAGTGCGAGGGTAGCTTACAATGAGCAGTTCTTC. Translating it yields CSARVAYNEQFF.

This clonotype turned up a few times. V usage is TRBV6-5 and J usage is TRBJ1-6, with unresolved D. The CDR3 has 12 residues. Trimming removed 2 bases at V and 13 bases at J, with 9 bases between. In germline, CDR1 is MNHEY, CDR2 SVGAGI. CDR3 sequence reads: CASSYRSSPLHF. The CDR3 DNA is TGTGCCAGCAGTTACAGGTCTAGTCCCCTCCACTTT.

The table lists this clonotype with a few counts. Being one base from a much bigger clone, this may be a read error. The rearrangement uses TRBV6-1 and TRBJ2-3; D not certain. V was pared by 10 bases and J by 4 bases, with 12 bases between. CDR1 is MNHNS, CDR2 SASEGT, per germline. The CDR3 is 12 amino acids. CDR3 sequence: CATPGSADTQYF. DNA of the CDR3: TGTGCCACGCCTGGTTCGGCAGATACGCAGTATTTT.

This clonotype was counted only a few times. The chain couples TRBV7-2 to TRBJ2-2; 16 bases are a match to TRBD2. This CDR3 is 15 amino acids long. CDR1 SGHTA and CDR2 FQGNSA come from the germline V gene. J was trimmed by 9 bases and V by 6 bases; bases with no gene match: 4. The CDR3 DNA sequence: TGTGCCAGCAGTTGGGGACTAGCGGGAGGGCGGGAGCTGTTTTTT. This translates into CASSWGLAGGRELFF.

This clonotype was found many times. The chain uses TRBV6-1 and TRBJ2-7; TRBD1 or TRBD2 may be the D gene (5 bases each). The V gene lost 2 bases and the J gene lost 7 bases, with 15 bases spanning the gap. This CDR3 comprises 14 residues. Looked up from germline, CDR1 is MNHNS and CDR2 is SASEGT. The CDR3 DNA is TGTGCCAGCAGTGAATCCCCAGGGAGTTATGAGCAGTACTTC. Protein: CASSESPGSYEQYF.

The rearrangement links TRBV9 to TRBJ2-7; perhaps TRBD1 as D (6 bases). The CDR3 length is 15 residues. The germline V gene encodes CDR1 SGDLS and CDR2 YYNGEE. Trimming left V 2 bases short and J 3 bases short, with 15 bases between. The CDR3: CASSVGATPIYEQYF. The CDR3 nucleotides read TGTGCCAGCAGCGTGGGGGCCACCCCAATCTACGAGCAGTACTTC.

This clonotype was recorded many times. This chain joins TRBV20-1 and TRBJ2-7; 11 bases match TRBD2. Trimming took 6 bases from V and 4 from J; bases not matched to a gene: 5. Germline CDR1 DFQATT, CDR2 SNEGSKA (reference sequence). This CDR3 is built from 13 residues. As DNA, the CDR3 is TGCAGTGCCACGACTAGCGGGATATACGAGCAGTACTTC. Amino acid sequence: CSATTSGIYEQYF.

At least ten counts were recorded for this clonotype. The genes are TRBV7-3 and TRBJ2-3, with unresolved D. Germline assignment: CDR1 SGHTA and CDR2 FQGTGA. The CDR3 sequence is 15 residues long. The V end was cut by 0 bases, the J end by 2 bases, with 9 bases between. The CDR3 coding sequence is TGTGCCAGCAGCTTAACGATTAGTATCACAGATACGCAGTATTTT. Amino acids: CASSLTISITDTQYF. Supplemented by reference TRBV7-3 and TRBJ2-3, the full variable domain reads GAGVSQTPSNKVTEKGKYVELRCDPISGHTALYWYRQSLGQGPEFLIYFQGTGAADDSGLPNDRFFAVRPEGSVSTLKIQRTERGDSAVYLCASSLTISITDTQYFGPGTRLTVL.

CDR3: CSAITGNSYEQYF. CDR3 sequence (DNA): TGCAGTGCTATAACAGGCAACTCCTACGAGCAGTACTTC. This chain uses TRBV20-1 with TRBJ2-7; TRBD1 is a possible D gene (5 bases). Trimming took 4 bases from V and 0 from J, leaving 10 bases between them. The CDR3 has 13 amino acids. Germline V gene data show CDR1 as DFQATT and CDR2 as SNEGSKA (reference sequence).

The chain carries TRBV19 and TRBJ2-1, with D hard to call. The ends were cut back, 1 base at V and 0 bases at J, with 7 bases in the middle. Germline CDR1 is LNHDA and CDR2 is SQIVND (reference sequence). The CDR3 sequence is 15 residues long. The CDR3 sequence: CASSIGESSYNEQFF. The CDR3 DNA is TGTGCCAGTAGTATAGGTGAGAGCTCCTACAATGAGCAGTTCTTC.

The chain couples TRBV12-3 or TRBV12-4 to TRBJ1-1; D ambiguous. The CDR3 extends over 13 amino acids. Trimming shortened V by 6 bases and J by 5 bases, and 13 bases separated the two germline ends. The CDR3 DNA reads TGTGCCAGCAGCTGGGCGGGGAGGACTGAAGCTTTCTTT. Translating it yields CASSWAGRTEAFF.

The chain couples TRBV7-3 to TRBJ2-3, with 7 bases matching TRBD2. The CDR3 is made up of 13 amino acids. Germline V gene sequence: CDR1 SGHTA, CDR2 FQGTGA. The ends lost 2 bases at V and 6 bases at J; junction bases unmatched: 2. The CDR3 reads CASSLAGEDTQYF. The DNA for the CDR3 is TGTGCCAGCAGCTTAGCGGGAGAGGATACGCAGTATTTT.

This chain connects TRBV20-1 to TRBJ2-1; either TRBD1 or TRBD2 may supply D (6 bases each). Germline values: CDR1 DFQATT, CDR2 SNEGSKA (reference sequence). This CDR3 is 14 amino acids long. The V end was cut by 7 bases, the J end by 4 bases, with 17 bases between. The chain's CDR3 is CSGLGGGVYNEQFF. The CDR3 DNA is TGCAGTGGGCTTGGGGGCGGGGTTTACAATGAGCAGTTCTTC.

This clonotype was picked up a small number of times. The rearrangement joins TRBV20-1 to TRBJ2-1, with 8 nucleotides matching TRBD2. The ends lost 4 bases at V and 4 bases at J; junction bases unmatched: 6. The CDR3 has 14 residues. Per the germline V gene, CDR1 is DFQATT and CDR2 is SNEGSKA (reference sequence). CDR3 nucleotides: TGCAGTGCTACCCACGGGAGGGTATACAATGAGCAGTTCTTC. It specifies CSATHGRVYNEQFF.

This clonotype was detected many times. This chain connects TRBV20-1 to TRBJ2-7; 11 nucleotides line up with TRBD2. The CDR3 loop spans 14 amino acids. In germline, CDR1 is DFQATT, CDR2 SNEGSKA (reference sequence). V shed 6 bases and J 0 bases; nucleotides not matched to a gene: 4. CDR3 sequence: CSAGLAGSSYEQYF. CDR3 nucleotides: TGCAGTGCCGGACTAGCGGGTAGCTCCTACGAGCAGTACTTC.

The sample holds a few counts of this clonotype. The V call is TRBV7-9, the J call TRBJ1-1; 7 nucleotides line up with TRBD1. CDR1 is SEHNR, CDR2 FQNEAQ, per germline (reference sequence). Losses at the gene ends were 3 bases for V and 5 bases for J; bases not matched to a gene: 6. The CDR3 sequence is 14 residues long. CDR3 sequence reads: CASSFQGGRTEAFF. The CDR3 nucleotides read TGTGCCAGCAGCTTTCAAGGGGGCAGGACTGAAGCTTTCTTT. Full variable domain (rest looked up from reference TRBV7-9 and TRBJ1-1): DTGVSQNPRHKITKRGQNVTFRCDPISEHNRLYWYRQTLGQGPEFLTYFQNEAQLEKSRLLSDRFSAERPKGSFSTLEIQRTEQGDSAMYLCASSFQGGRTEAFFGQGTRLTVV.

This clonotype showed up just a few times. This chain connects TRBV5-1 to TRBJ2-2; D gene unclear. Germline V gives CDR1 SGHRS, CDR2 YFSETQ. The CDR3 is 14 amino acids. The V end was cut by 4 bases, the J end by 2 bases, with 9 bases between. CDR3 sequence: CASSAVVNTGELFF. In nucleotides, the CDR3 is TGCGCCAGCAGCGCGGTCGTAAACACCGGGGAGCTGTTTTTT.

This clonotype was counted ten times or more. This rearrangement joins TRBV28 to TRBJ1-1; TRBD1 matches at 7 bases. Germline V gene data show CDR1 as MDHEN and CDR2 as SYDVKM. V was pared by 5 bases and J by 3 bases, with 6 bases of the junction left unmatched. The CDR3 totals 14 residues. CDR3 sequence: CASSPDRVYTEAFF. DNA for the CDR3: TGTGCCAGCAGTCCTGACAGGGTTTACACTGAAGCTTTCTTT.

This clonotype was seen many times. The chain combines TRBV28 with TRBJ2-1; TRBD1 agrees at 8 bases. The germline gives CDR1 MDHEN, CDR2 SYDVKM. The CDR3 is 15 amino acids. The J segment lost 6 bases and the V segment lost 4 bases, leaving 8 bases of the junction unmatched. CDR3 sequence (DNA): TGTGCCAGCAGTTCGGACAGGGATTATGGCAATGAGCAGTTCTTC. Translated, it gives CASSSDRDYGNEQFF.

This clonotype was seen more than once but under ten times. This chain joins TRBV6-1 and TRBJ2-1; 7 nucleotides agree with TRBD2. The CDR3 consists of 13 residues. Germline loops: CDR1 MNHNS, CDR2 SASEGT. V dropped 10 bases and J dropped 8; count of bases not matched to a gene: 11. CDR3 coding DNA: TGTGCCACCAAAAGCGGGAAGGTCGATGAGCAGTTCTTC. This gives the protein CATKSGKVDEQFF.